Listed here are 18 T cell receptor beta chains from one sample, sequenced in a study of human T cells and chemical hapten exposure (dated by TCRdb to the early 2020s). The sample's time point label, decoded: pre-sensitization, week 0. Per the publication, the treatment or condition label means: therapeutic diphenylcyclopropenone sensitization with weekly scalp DPC. The library relied on RACE. The sequencing machine was a NextSeq 500. The public reads were reanalyzed by TCRdb: fastp trimming at Q25, MiXCR alignment, in-frame beta chains only. Each CDR3 protein gets just one entry, which takes the most common genes and DNA from the rows behind it. For this sample there are approximately 100,000 distinct CDR3 sequences; more than 10% appear just once. The ten biggest clones cover 1.6% of the sample. Specimen: whole blood, collected in connection with sensitization to the hapten diphenylcyclopropenone (DPC). The receptor source for this set is a woman in her forties or fifties with alopecia areata. Some clones in this sample may be carry-over from other donors' samples.

The chain uses TRBV5-1 and TRBJ1-5; D not resolved. Germline loops: CDR1 SGHRS, CDR2 YFSETQ. CDR3 length: 13 amino acids. Between the trimmed V and J ends, which lost 7 bases and 5 bases, there was a span of 13 bases. DNA of the CDR3: TGCGCCAGCGGCCGGGATCCCGATCAGCCCCAGCATTTT. It codes for CASGRDPDQPQHF. Full variable domain (rest looked up from reference TRBV5-1 and TRBJ1-5): KAGVTQTPRYLIKTRGQQVTLSCSPISGHRSVSWYQQTPGQGLQFLFEYFSETQRNKGNFPGRFSGRQFSNSRSEMNVSTLELGDSALYLCASGRDPDQPQHFGDGTRLSIL.

This sequence joins TRBV4-3 and TRBJ1-4; 8 bases align to TRBD1. Germline V gives CDR1 LGHNA, CDR2 YSLEER. The J segment lost 5 bases and the V segment lost 0 bases, leaving 8 bases of the junction unmatched. The CDR3 length is 17 residues. CDR3 sequence reads: CASSQDSDWTGNEKLFF. The CDR3 bases are TGCGCCAGCAGCCAAGATTCTGATTGGACAGGGAATGAAAAACTGTTTTTT.

This chain joins TRBV5-1 and TRBJ1-4; 9 bases fit TRBD1. Germline V gene data show CDR1 as SGHRS and CDR2 as YFSETQ. Germline trimming cut 0 bases from V and 3 bases from J; bases unmatched to any gene: 0. The CDR3 is 15 amino acids. The CDR3 here is CASSLGTGANEKLFF. The CDR3 DNA sequence: TGCGCCAGCAGCTTGGGGACAGGGGCTAATGAAAAACTGTTTTTT.

The J gene is TRBJ2-3, the V gene TRBV10-3; the D gene is possibly TRBD1 (6 bases). V was cut by 8 bases and J by 2 bases, with 17 bases left in between. Germline V gene sequence: CDR1 ENHRY, CDR2 SYGVKD. This CDR3 comprises 15 residues. CDR3 sequence reads: CAIRTKTGLTDTQYF. CDR3 in DNA: TGTGCCATCCGAACCAAGACAGGTCTCACAGATACGCAGTATTTT.

This rearrangement joins TRBV6-2 or TRBV6-3 to TRBJ2-2, with 9 bases identical to TRBD1. This CDR3 spans 15 amino acids. Looked up from germline, CDR1 is MNHEY and CDR2 is SVGEGT. With V trimmed by 10 bases and J by 7 bases, 13 bases remained unmatched. DNA of the CDR3: TGTGCCACCTTCACAGGGGGCGGAAGGATCGGGGAGCTGTTTTTT. As protein: CATFTGGGRIGELFF.

The chain joins TRBV5-1 to TRBJ2-5; D is tentatively TRBD1 or TRBD2 (6 bases each). The CDR3 has 16 amino acids. Germline V gene lookup returns CDR1 SGHRS and CDR2 YFSETQ. Trimming left V 0 bases short and J 2 bases short, with 14 bases between. CDR3 in amino acids: CASSLGSGGGQETQYF. CDR3 DNA sequence: TGCGCCAGCAGCTTGGGTAGCGGAGGGGGACAAGAGACCCAGTACTTC.

This clonotype was detected only a few times. The rearrangement uses TRBV19 and TRBJ2-1; D call uncertain. This CDR3 is built from 13 residues. Germline-derived CDR1 and CDR2 are LNHDA and SQIVND (reference sequence). V was clipped by 7 bases and J by 4 bases, with 11 bases between them. The CDR3 spells CASTGSDYNEQFF. The CDR3 DNA sequence: TGTGCCAGTACCGGTAGTGATTACAATGAGCAGTTCTTC.

This clonotype occurred a few times. The chain carries TRBV7-6 and TRBJ2-6; unclear D gene. CDR1 is SGHVS, CDR2 FNYEAQ, per germline. The germline V and J ends were trimmed by 10 bases and 0 bases, with 4 bases remaining between them. The CDR3 runs 12 residues. CDR3 in amino acids: CAIYSGANVLTF. The CDR3 DNA follows: TGTGCCATCTACTCTGGGGCCAACGTCCTGACTTTC. Full variable domain (remainder filled in from reference TRBV7-6 and TRBJ2-6): GAGVSQSPRYKVTKRGQDVALRCDPISGHVSLYWYRQALGQGPEFLTYFNYEAQQDKSGLPNDRFSAERPEGSISTLTIQRTEQRDSAMYRCAIYSGANVLTFGAGSRLTVL.

This clonotype was detected a few times. J is TRBJ2-5 and V is TRBV11-2; D remains unclear. From germline, CDR1 is SGHAT and CDR2 FQNNGV. The CDR3 loop spans 14 amino acids. The V end lost 1 base, the J end lost 1 base, and 7 bases lay between the germline ends. The CDR3 DNA sequence: TGTGCCAGCAGCTTAGGACAATTCCAAGAGACCCAGTACTTC. Translated, it gives CASSLGQFQETQYF.

Only a few counts were recorded for this clonotype. The chain recombines TRBV11-2 with TRBJ2-2; 8 bases align to TRBD1. Germline CDR1 and CDR2: SGHAT and FQNNGV. The CDR3 runs to 14 residues. The junction had 4 bases not matched to a gene; V was cut back by 10 bases and J by 0 bases. The CDR3 coding sequence is TGTGCCATCACGGGACAGGCGAACACCGGGGAGCTGTTTTTT. It translates to CAITGQANTGELFF.

This chain joins TRBV11-1 and TRBJ2-7; 11 bases match TRBD1. The germline V gene has CDR1 SGHAT and CDR2 FQDESV (reference sequence). The J segment lost 2 bases and the V segment lost 4 bases, leaving 10 bases of the junction unmatched. This CDR3 region has 17 residues. In nucleotides, the CDR3 is TGTGCCAGCAGCTGGACAGGGGGCGCGAAAGGGACCTACGAGCAGTACTTC. This encodes CASSWTGGAKGTYEQYF.

The chain carries TRBV6-5 and TRBJ1-5, with 10 bases fitting TRBD1. CDR3 length: 15 residues. Per germline, CDR1 MNHEY and CDR2 SVGAGI. The V segment lost 6 bases and the J segment 4 bases; nucleotides outside the gene matches: 6. DNA for the CDR3: TGTGCCAGCAGGGAGGCGGGACAGGGGAATCAGCCCCAGCATTTT. This sequence encodes CASREAGQGNQPQHF.

The chain uses TRBV25-1 and TRBJ1-1; D is perhaps TRBD1 (6 bases). In germline, CDR1 is MGHDK, CDR2 SYGVNS. Trimming took 4 bases from V and 1 from J, leaving 16 bases between them. This CDR3 contains 16 residues. CDR3 in DNA: TGTGCCAGCAGTGTTGGAGCCGGGACACCGAACACTGAAGCTTTCTTT. This sequence encodes CASSVGAGTPNTEAFF.

This clonotype was seen a handful of times. V gene TRBV7-2 combines with J gene TRBJ2-3; possibly TRBD2 for D (7 bases). There are 17 residues in the CDR3. The germline V and J ends were trimmed by 5 bases and 5 bases, with 23 bases remaining between them. Germline V CDR1 and CDR2: SGHTA, FQGNSA. The CDR3 loop reads CASSPGGGAQSGDTQYF. The DNA for the CDR3 is TGTGCCAGCAGCCCCGGAGGGGGGGCCCAGTCAGGAGATACGCAGTATTTT.

The chain has TRBV29-1 and TRBJ2-1, with 12 bases that match TRBD2. Germline lookup yields CDR1 SQVTM and CDR2 ANQGSEA. The V gene end was trimmed by 6 bases and the J gene end by 4 bases; junction bases not matched to a gene: 7. There are 15 residues in the CDR3. The CDR3 reads CSVNRLAGAYNEQFF. DNA of the CDR3: TGCAGCGTAAACCGACTAGCGGGAGCTTACAATGAGCAGTTCTTC.

V gene TRBV15 combines with J gene TRBJ2-7, with D perhaps TRBD2 (5 bases). Trimming stripped 0 bases from V and 4 bases from J, with 16 bases between. The CDR3 loop spans 16 amino acids. The V gene's germline CDR1 is LNHNV and CDR2 YYDKDF (reference sequence). The CDR3: CATSRERVRDRYEQYF. CDR3 DNA sequence: TGTGCCACCAGCAGAGAGAGAGTCCGGGATAGGTACGAGCAGTACTTC. Variable domain in full (rest from reference TRBV15 and TRBJ2-7): DAMVIQNPRYQVTQFGKPVTLSCSQTLNHNVMYWYQQKSSQAPKLLFHYYDKDFNNEADTPDNFQSRRPNTSFCFLDIRSPGLGDTAMYLCATSRERVRDRYEQYFGPGTRLTVT.

The V gene is TRBV3-1, the J gene TRBJ1-2; the match to TRBD1 covers 9 bases. The CDR3 consists of 18 residues. The V gene's germline CDR1 is LGHDT and CDR2 YNNKEL (reference sequence). Trimming at V came to 4 bases and at J to 2 bases, leaving 14 bases not matched to a gene. CDR3 in DNA: TGTGCCAGCAGCCGCCTGGGGACAGGGTTGAGATCCAACTATGGCTACACCTTC. Protein sequence: CASSRLGTGLRSNYGYTF.

The CDR3 loop reads CASSLFAGGLQETQYF. In DNA, the CDR3 is TGTGCCAGCAGCTTATTTGCGGGAGGACTCCAAGAGACCCAGTACTTC. The gene calls are TRBV7-6 and TRBJ2-5; 8 positions match TRBD2. The germline gives CDR1 SGHVS, CDR2 FNYEAQ. This CDR3 region has 16 residues. The ends lost 2 bases at V and 1 base at J; junction bases unmatched: 6.